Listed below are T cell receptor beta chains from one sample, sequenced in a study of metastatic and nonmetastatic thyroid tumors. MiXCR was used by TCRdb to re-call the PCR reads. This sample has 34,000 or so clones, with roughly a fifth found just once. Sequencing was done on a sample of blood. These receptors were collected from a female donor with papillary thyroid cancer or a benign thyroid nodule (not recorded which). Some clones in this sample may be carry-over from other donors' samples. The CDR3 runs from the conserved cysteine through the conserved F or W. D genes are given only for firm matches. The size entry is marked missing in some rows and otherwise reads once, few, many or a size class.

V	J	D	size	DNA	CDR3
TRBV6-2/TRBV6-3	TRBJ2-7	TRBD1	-	TGTGCCAGCAGTTACACTGGACAGGGGGCCTACGAGCAGTACTTC	CASSYTGQGAYEQYF
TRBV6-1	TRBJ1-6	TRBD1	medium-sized	TGTGCCAGCAGTTCACCGGGACAGGGAGACTCACCCCTCCACTTT	CASSSPGQGDSPLHF
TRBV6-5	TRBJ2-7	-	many	TGTGCCAGCAGTTACAATCCCAGCGGAAGCTCCTACGAGCAGTACTTC	CASSYNPSGSSYEQYF
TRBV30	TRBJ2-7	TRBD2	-	TGTGCCTGGAGGGAAGCGGGAGCCTACGAGCAGTACTTC	CAWREAGAYEQYF
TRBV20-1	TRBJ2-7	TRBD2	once	TGCAGTGCTGCCGGCGGGGGAGGGCTCGAGCAGTACTTC	CSAAGGGGLEQYF
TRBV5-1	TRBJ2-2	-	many	TGCGCCAGCAGCGGGGACGGAAACACCGGGGAGCTGTTTTTT	CASSGDGNTGELFF
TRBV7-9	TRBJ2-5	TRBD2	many	TGTGCCAGCAGCTTCCTGACTAGCGGGGGGCGGGAGACCCAGTACTTC	CASSFLTSGGRETQYF
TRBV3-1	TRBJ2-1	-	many	TGTGCCAGCAGCCAAGAGGCAGCGGCTTCCTACAATGAGCAGTTCTTC	CASSQEAAASYNEQFF
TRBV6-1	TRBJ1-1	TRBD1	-	TGTGCCAGCACTCCGGACAGGGACAACACTGAAGCTTTCTTT	CASTPDRDNTEAFF
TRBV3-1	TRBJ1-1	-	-	TGTGCCAGCAGCCAATCATGGGCCACTGAAGCTTTCTTT	CASSQSWATEAFF
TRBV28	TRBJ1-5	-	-	TGTGCCAGCAGTGACCTATGGGGTGTTGGGCAGCCCCAGCATTTT	CASSDLWGVGQPQHF
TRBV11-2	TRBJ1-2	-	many	TGTGCCAGCAGCCCCACCTCGTGGGGCTACACCTTC	CASSPTSWGYTF
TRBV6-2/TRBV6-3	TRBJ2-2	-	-	TGTGCCAGCAGTTTAGGGGAGGCCGGGGAGCTGTTTTTT	CASSLGEAGELFF
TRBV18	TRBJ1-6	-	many	TGTGCCAGCTCACCACAGGACTCCGGTGTTAATTCACCCCTCCACTTT	CASSPQDSGVNSPLHF
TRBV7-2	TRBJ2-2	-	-	TGTGCCAGCAGCTTTGTCCTTACCGGGGAGCTGTTTTTT	CASSFVLTGELFF
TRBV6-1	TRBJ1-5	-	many	TGTGCCAGCAGTGAAACGTCTTGGCCCCAGCATTTT	CASSETSWPQHF
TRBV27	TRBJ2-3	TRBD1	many	TGTGCCAGCAGTAAGGGACAGAAATTCACAGATACGCAGTATTTT	CASSKGQKFTDTQYF
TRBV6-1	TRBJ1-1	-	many	TGTGCCAGCACAGGCAGAACCACTGAAGCTTTCTTT	CASTGRTTEAFF
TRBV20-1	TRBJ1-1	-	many	TGCAGTGCTAGAGATGTGTGGGCGGGGGCTGAAGCTTTCTTT	CSARDVWAGAEAFF
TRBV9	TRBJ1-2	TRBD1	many	TGTGCCAGCACGACACAGGGGAAGGGCGGCTACACCTTC	CASTTQGKGGYTF
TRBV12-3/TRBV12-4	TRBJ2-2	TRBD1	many	TGTGCCAGCAGTTTAGGGTTCTCAGGGGGCACCGGGGAGCTGTTTTTT	CASSLGFSGGTGELFF
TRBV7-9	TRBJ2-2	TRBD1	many	TGTGCCAGCAGCAGCCGGGACAGGGGGGGCACCGGGGAGCTGTTTTTT	CASSSRDRGGTGELFF
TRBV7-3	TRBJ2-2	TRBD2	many	TGTGCCAGCAGCTTAATCCCTAGCGGGAGGGCCGGCACCGGGGAGCTGTTTTTT	CASSLIPSGRAGTGELFF
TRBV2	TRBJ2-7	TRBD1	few	TGTGCCAGCAGTGGGACAGGGGCCCTCGACTTC	CASSGTGALDF
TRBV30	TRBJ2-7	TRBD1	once	TGTGCCTGGAGTGTACTACAGGGGTACGAGCAGTACTTC	CAWSVLQGYEQYF
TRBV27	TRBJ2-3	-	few	TGTGCCAGCAGTCCTAGACCGGGACGCGTGATTACAGATACGCAGTATTTT	CASSPRPGRVITDTQYF
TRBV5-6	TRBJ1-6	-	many	TGTGCCAGCAGCTTGTGGGGGGAAGAATCACCCCTCCACTTT	CASSLWGEESPLHF
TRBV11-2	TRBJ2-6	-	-	TGTGCCAGCAGCTTAGTAGCCGGGACTGGGGCCAACGTCCTGACTTTC	CASSLVAGTGANVLTF
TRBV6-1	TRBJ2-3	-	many	TGTGCCAGCAGTAACAGGGGAGGGAGCACAGATACGCAGTATTTT	CASSNRGGSTDTQYF
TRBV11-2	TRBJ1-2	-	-	TGTGCCAGCAGCTTAGTCCGGGGTAGCGGACAGACCTATGGCTACACCTTC	CASSLVRGSGQTYGYTF
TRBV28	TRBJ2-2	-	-	TGTGTCAGCAGTTCGAAAAAGGGACGGAACACCGGGGAGCTGTTTTTT	CVSSSKKGRNTGELFF
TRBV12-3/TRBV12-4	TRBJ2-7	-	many	TGTGCCAGCAGTTTTGGAACTCTGAGCTCCTACGAGCAGTACTTC	CASSFGTLSSYEQYF
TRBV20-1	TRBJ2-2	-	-	TGCAGTGCTAGAAAGGGGGCGAACACCGGGGAGCTGTTTTTT	CSARKGANTGELFF
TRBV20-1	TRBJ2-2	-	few	TGCAGTGCTAGAGATGAACAGGGGGACTACGGGGAGCTGTTTTTT	CSARDEQGDYGELFF
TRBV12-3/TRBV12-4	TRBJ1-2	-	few	TGTGCCAGCAGTTTAGTAACAGTCTATGGCTACACCTTC	CASSLVTVYGYTF
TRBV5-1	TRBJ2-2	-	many	TGCGCCAGCAGCTTACTAGCAACTAACACCGGGGAGCTGTTTTTT	CASSLLATNTGELFF
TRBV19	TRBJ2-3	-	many	TGTGCCAGTAGTATAGATCGCGCAGGGCCAGGCACAGATACGCAGTATTTT	CASSIDRAGPGTDTQYF
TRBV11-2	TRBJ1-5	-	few	TGTGCCATCTTCAGGGTTTTCAATCAGCCCCAGCATTTT	CAIFRVFNQPQHF
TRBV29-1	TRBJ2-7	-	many	TGCAGCGTTACAGTAAGCTCCTACGAGCAGTACTTC	CSVTVSSYEQYF
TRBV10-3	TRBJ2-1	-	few	TGTGCCATCAGAGACGGTGAAGCGGGTGGCAATGAGCAGTTCTTC	CAIRDGEAGGNEQFF
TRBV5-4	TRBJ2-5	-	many	TGTGCCAGCAGTTGGATTGGGGTTGGGACCCAGTACTTC	CASSWIGVGTQYF
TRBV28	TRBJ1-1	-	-	TGTGCCAGCAGTTTTTCGGGGGCGGTAGCTTTCTTT	CASSFSGAVAFF
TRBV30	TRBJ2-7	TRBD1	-	TGTGCCTGGGGCTTAGGACAGGGGGCGAGAGGGCAGTACTTC	CAWGLGQGARGQYF
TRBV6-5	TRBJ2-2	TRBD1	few	TGTGCCAGCAGTTACTCAGGGGGCGGTACCGGGGAGCTGTTTTTT	CASSYSGGGTGELFF
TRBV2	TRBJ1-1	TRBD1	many	TGTGCCAGCATGGACAGGGTGAACACTGAAGCTTTCTTT	CASMDRVNTEAFF
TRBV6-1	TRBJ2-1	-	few	TGTGCCAGCAGTCTGCCAGGGAATGAGCAGTTCTTC	CASSLPGNEQFF
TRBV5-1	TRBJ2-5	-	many	TGCGCCAGCAGGGCAGGGCAAGAGACCCAGTACTTC	CASRAGQETQYF
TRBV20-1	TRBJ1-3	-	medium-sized	TGCAGTGCTAGAGATCCCCAGGGCAGGGCGGACACCATATATTTT	CSARDPQGRADTIYF
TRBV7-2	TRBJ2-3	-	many	TGTGCCAGCAGCTTAGGATATGGAGATACGCAGTATTTT	CASSLGYGDTQYF
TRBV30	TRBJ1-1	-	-	TGTGCCTGGGCTGGACGCCCGGGGGCTTTCTTT	CAWAGRPGAFF
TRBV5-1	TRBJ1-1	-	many	TGCGCCAGCAGCTTGTATCAGGGTAGTGAAGCTTTCTTT	CASSLYQGSEAFF